The source of this T cell receptor (beta chain) is a study of T-cell reconstitution after alpha-beta-depleted transplantation in children. Points from the study as a whole: Counts and diversity of T cells one year after transplant came mostly from newly produced T cells. Where some patients showed high TCRbeta diversity at day 60, it came from recipient T cells and thymic progenitors that had survived. After transplant, at about two months, alpha-beta T cells were reportedly derived from several hundred expanded graft clones.

For TCRbeta, the library was prepared with unique molecular identifiers. TCRdb recomputed calls from the PCR reads with MiXCR, one row per CDR3 protein. Among about a million distinct CDR3 sequences, roughly 29% were seen once, and the ten largest hold over 25%. In germline, CDR1 is SGDLS, CDR2 YYNGEE. CDR3 length equals 14 residues. The V end lost 5 bases, the J end lost 2 bases, and 12 bases lay between the germline ends. In this sample, this clonotype turned up a few times. Its antigen is as yet unknown. The chain has TRBV9 and TRBJ2-3; D is possibly TRBD1 (6 bases). The clonotype comes from a boy under two years old who had a stem cell transplant for SCID, so the T cells may come from the graft donor. This specimen was PBMCs, mostly from graft donor cells, taken 360 days after TCRalphabeta/CD19-depleted stem cell transplant. CDR3 residues: CASRSGVATDTQYF. CDR3 nucleotides: TGTGCCAGCAGGTCAGGGGTGGCCACAGATACGCAGTATTTT.